This TCR beta chain originates from a study of blood T cell repertoires in COVID-19. Study context: Spain, Italy and the United States supplied samples that represented acute and convalescent COVID-19.

The CDR3 contains 19 residues. Losses at the gene ends were 5 bases for V and 0 bases for J; bases not matched to a gene: 12. Germline lookup yields CDR1 MNHEY and CDR2 SMNVEV (reference sequence). Original handling: The authors estimated nucleated cell counts from reference gene primer amplification. Libraries were prepared by immunoSEQ multiplex PCR; TCRdb keeps only in-frame clonotypes and omits some of them. V, J and clone size reflect that table, while D and trimming were determined from the DNA. This sample has 220,000 or so clones, with roughly 86% found just once. Seattle patients were enrolled while actively infected and followed longitudinally.

The sample was peripheral blood. The TCR sequence derives from a woman aged 45-59 years with COVID-19, enrolled during active disease. The J gene is TRBJ2-3, the V gene TRBV27; 12 bases fit TRBD2. CDR3 bases: TGTGCCAGCAGTCCCCGACTCGCACTAGCGGGGGGAAGCACAGATACGCAGTATTTT. Residues: CASSPRLALAGGSTDTQYF.